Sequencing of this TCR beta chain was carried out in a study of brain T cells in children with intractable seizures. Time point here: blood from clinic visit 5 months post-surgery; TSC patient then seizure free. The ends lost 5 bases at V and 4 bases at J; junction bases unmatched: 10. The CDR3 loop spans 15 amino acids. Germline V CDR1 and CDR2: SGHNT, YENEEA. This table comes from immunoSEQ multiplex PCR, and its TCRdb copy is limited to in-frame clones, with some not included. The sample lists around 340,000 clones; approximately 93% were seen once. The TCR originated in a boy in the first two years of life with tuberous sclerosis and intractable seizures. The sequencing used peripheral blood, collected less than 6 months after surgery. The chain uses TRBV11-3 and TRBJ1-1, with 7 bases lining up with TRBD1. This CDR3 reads CASSLLRGVGTEAFF. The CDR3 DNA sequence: TGTGCCAGCAGCCTTCTCAGGGGGGTGGGCACTGAAGCTTTCTTT.